A selection of T cell receptor beta chains follows, all from one sample in a study of CD8 T cell repertoires and HIV-1 epitope variants. The table came from immunoSEQ multiplex PCR; TCRdb's copy has only in-frame clones and leaves some out. Of 80,000 to 95,000 clones listed, 60% to 80% are singletons. The sequenced sample was uncultured baseline CD8+ T cells from peripheral blood mononuclear cells (PBMCs). The receptors were sampled from a male donor with HIV. Each CDR3 is given with its conserved first and last residue. Each record gives: J gene, V gene, clone size, D gene, CDR3 DNA, CDR3 protein. D genes are given only for firm matches. For some rows the clone size is stated as once, few or many, or as a class when expanded; others skip it.

j_gene: TRBJ1-3; v_gene: TRBV7-9; abundance: NA; d_gene: TRBD1; CDR3nt: TGTGCCAGCAGCCCTGGGACAGTCGGCAGAAACACCATATATTTT; CDR3aa: CASSPGTVGRNTIYF
j_gene: TRBJ1-5; v_gene: TRBV10-1; abundance: NA; d_gene: TRBD1; CDR3nt: TGCGCCAGCAGTCATAATTGGACAGGGGAAAATCAGCCCCAGCATTTT; CDR3aa: CASSHNWTGENQPQHF
j_gene: TRBJ2-3; v_gene: TRBV5-1; abundance: NA; d_gene: NA; CDR3nt: TGCGCCAGCAGGTTCGGAGATACGCAGTATTTT; CDR3aa: CASRFGDTQYF
j_gene: TRBJ1-6; v_gene: TRBV21-1; abundance: NA; d_gene: NA; CDR3nt: TGTGCCAGCAGCAAACCACCGGGACAGGGCCTATCCTTGAACTATAATTCACCCCTCCACTTT; CDR3aa: CASSKPPGQGLSLNYNSPLHF
j_gene: TRBJ2-5; v_gene: TRBV7-7; abundance: NA; d_gene: NA; CDR3nt: TGTGCCAGCAGCTTAGGAGCAGGGGGGAGTGGAGAGACCCAGTACTTC; CDR3aa: CASSLGAGGSGETQYF
j_gene: TRBJ2-3; v_gene: TRBV14; abundance: NA; d_gene: NA; CDR3nt: TGTGCCAGCAGCCCTCGGGCCACAGATACGCAGTATTTT; CDR3aa: CASSPRATDTQYF
j_gene: TRBJ1-2; v_gene: TRBV15; abundance: NA; d_gene: NA; CDR3nt: TGTGCCACCAGCAGAGCGGGGACAAGTCTCGATGGCTACACCTTC; CDR3aa: CATSRAGTSLDGYTF
j_gene: TRBJ1-1; v_gene: TRBV28; abundance: NA; d_gene: NA; CDR3nt: TGTGCCAGCAGTTTATTGACAGACATGAACACTGAAGCTTTCTTT; CDR3aa: CASSLLTDMNTEAFF
j_gene: TRBJ2-5; v_gene: TRBV29-1; abundance: NA; d_gene: NA; CDR3nt: TGCAGCGTTAATGGCGGAGAGACCCAGTACTTC; CDR3aa: CSVNGGETQYF
j_gene: TRBJ2-7; v_gene: TRBV5-6; abundance: NA; d_gene: NA; CDR3nt: TGTGCCAGCAGCTTGAGCTGGGATACCTACGAGCAGTACTTC; CDR3aa: CASSLSWDTYEQYF
j_gene: TRBJ2-7; v_gene: TRBV5-6; abundance: NA; d_gene: NA; CDR3nt: TGTGCCAGCAGCTTGGGGGCGTCCTACGAGCAGTACTTC; CDR3aa: CASSLGASYEQYF
j_gene: TRBJ2-7; v_gene: TRBV7-9; abundance: NA; d_gene: NA; CDR3nt: TGTGCCATCGGGGCCGTTAGCTACGAGCAGTACTTC; CDR3aa: CAIGAVSYEQYF
j_gene: TRBJ2-5; v_gene: TRBV5-1; abundance: once; d_gene: TRBD2; CDR3nt: TGCGCCAGCAGTGCGGGGCCTTGGCTCCGGGGGGGCTCTCAAGAGACCCAGTACTTC; CDR3aa: CASSAGPWLRGGSQETQYF
j_gene: TRBJ2-2; v_gene: TRBV19; abundance: NA; d_gene: TRBD2; CDR3nt: TGTGCCAGTAGTATAGGCCTAGCGGGGAACACCGGGGAGCTGTTTTTT; CDR3aa: CASSIGLAGNTGELFF